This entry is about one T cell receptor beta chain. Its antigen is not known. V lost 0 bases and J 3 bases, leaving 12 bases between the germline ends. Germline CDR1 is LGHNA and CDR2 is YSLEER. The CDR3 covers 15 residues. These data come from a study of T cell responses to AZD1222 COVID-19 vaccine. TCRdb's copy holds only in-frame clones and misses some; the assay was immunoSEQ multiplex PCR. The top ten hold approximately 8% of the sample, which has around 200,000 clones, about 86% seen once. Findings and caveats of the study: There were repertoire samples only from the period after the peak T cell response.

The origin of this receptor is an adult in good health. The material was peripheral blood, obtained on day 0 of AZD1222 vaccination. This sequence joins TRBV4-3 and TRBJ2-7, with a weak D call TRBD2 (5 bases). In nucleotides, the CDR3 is TGCGCCAGCAGCCAAGAAGAAGAACGGGGCTACGAGCAGTACTTC. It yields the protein CASSQEEERGYEQYF.